The rows below give T cell receptor beta chains drawn from one sample of a study of pediatric ulcerative colitis. Some clones are missing from TCRdb's copy, which holds only in-frame ones; the method was immunoSEQ multiplex PCR. The sample has about 22,000 clones, around 69% seen once. What was sequenced was gut tissue. The receptors derive from a boy younger than 18 with severe ulcerative colitis. Each CDR3 is given with its conserved first and last residue. D genes are given only for firm matches. Clone size, where shown, is once, few, many, or a class for clones that have expanded.

D: NA; size: NA; J: TRBJ1-1; V: TRBV6-6; CDR3: CASSPPQTQAFF; DNA: TGTGCCAGCAGTCCGCCCCAGACTCAAGCTTTCTTT
D: NA; size: NA; J: TRBJ1-3; V: TRBV5-6; CDR3: CASSLERTLGGNTIYF; DNA: TGTGCCAGCAGCTTGGAGAGGACCTTGGGTGGAAACACCATATATTTT
D: NA; size: NA; J: TRBJ1-5; V: TRBV7-9; CDR3: CASSHNQKQPQHF; DNA: TGTGCCAGCAGCCACAACCAAAAGCAGCCCCAGCATTTT
D: NA; size: NA; J: TRBJ2-7; V: TRBV2; CDR3: CASSGGITYEQYF; DNA: TGTGCCAGCAGTGGGGGTATCACCTACGAGCAGTACTTC
D: NA; size: NA; J: TRBJ1-2; V: TRBV2; CDR3: CASSESPGWYGYTF; DNA: TGTGCCAGCAGTGAATCGCCAGGGTGGTACGGCTACACCTTC
D: TRBD1; size: NA; J: TRBJ2-5; V: TRBV19; CDR3: CASSQGQGWETQYF; DNA: TGTGCCAGTAGTCAGGGACAGGGCTGGGAGACCCAGTACTTC
D: NA; size: once; J: TRBJ1-1; V: TRBV14; CDR3: CASSQQGVEAFF; DNA: TGTGCCAGCAGCCAGCAGGGAGTTGAAGCTTTCTTT
D: TRBD1; size: NA; J: TRBJ2-1; V: TRBV29-1; CDR3: CSGKIGTGNYNEQFF; DNA: TGCAGCGGGAAAATCGGGACAGGGAATTACAATGAGCAGTTCTTC
D: TRBD1; size: NA; J: TRBJ1-1; V: TRBV14; CDR3: CASSHWTGQETEAFF; DNA: TGTGCCAGCAGCCACTGGACAGGCCAGGAGACTGAAGCTTTCTTT
D: NA; size: NA; J: TRBJ2-3; V: TRBV7-7; CDR3: CEEDTQYF; DNA: TGTGAAGAGGATACGCAGTATTTT
D: NA; size: NA; J: TRBJ1-5; V: TRBV7-8; CDR3: CASSLLVLGQASNQPQHF; DNA: TGTGCCAGCAGCTTATTGGTCTTAGGGCAGGCTAGCAATCAGCCCCAGCATTTT
D: TRBD2; size: medium-sized; J: TRBJ2-7; V: TRBV5-1; CDR3: CASSFGLAREQYF; DNA: TGCGCCAGCAGCTTTGGACTAGCTCGGGAGCAGTACTTC
D: NA; size: few; J: TRBJ1-1; V: TRBV11-2; CDR3: CASRRLDSNTEAFF; DNA: TGTGCCAGCAGGCGGTTAGACAGCAACACTGAAGCTTTCTTT
D: NA; size: NA; J: TRBJ1-3; V: TRBV4-1; CDR3: CASSPLGSGNTIYF; DNA: TGCGCCAGCAGCCCCTTGGGATCTGGAAACACCATATATTTT
D: NA; size: NA; J: TRBJ1-3; V: TRBV7-6; CDR3: CASSLEGPKRSGNTIYF; DNA: TGTGCCAGCAGCTTAGAGGGGCCCAAACGCTCTGGAAACACCATATATTTT
D: NA; size: NA; J: TRBJ1-5; V: TRBV2; CDR3: CASSVGEPQHF; DNA: TGTGCCAGCAGTGTAGGTGAGCCCCAGCATTTT
D: NA; size: NA; J: TRBJ2-2; V: TRBV15; CDR3: CATSTKRTNTGELFF; DNA: TGTGCCACCAGCACTAAGAGAACGAACACCGGGGAGCTGTTTTTT
D: NA; size: NA; J: TRBJ1-1; V: TRBV13; CDR3: CASSLVEGFTEAFF; DNA: TGTGCCAGCAGCTTAGTAGAGGGGTTCACTGAAGCTTTCTTT
D: NA; size: NA; J: TRBJ1-1; V: TRBV23-1; CDR3: CASSQFGAGVPLSSAEAFF; DNA: TGCGCCAGCAGTCAATTCGGGGCGGGGGTCCCCCTTTCCAGCGCTGAAGCTTTCTTT
D: NA; size: NA; J: TRBJ2-7; V: TRBV7-8; CDR3: CASSTGGTGRYYEQYF; DNA: TGTGCCAGCAGCACTGGGGGAACAGGGCGGTACTACGAGCAGTACTTC
D: TRBD2; size: NA; J: TRBJ2-1; V: TRBV10-3; CDR3: CAISGSGLAGTEQFF; DNA: TGTGCCATCAGTGGCAGTGGACTAGCGGGGACTGAGCAGTTCTTC
D: TRBD1; size: NA; J: TRBJ2-7; V: TRBV7-6; CDR3: CASSSRQGQQYF; DNA: TGTGCCAGCAGCTCCAGACAGGGCCAGCAGTACTTC
D: TRBD1; size: NA; J: TRBJ1-5; V: TRBV6-6; CDR3: CASLSRDRGANQPQHF; DNA: TGTGCCAGTCTTTCCCGGGACAGGGGCGCAAATCAGCCCCAGCATTTT
D: NA; size: once; J: TRBJ2-7; V: TRBV5-4; CDR3: CASSLFQTYEQYF; DNA: TGTGCCAGCAGCTTGTTTCAGACCTACGAGCAGTACTTC
D: NA; size: few; J: TRBJ1-2; V: TRBV6-1; CDR3: CASSEAFGVYDGYTF; DNA: TGTGCCAGCAGTGAAGCTTTCGGGGTTTATGATGGCTACACCTTC
D: NA; size: few; J: TRBJ1-2; V: TRBV29-1; CDR3: CSVDQKGHYGYTF; DNA: TGCAGCGTTGATCAGAAGGGACACTATGGCTACACCTTC
D: NA; size: NA; J: TRBJ2-1; V: TRBV5-4; CDR3: CASSSPWAGAYNEQFF; DNA: TGTGCCAGCAGCTCCCCCTGGGCCGGGGCCTACAATGAGCAGTTCTTC
D: NA; size: NA; J: TRBJ1-1; V: TRBV5-6; CDR3: CASSLGWGTEAFF; DNA: TGTGCCAGCAGCTTGGGGTGGGGCACTGAAGCTTTCTTT
D: TRBD1; size: NA; J: TRBJ1-2; V: TRBV6-1; CDR3: CASEGQANGYTF; DNA: TGTGCCAGCGAGGGACAGGCCAATGGCTACACCTTC
D: NA; size: NA; J: TRBJ2-7; V: TRBV6-5; CDR3: CASSRDPDGEQYF; DNA: TGTGCCAGCAGTAGGGACCCGGACGGCGAGCAGTACTTC
D: NA; size: NA; J: TRBJ1-6; V: TRBV18; CDR3: CASSLQESNSPLHF; DNA: TGTGCCAGCTCATTACAGGAATCTAATTCACCCCTCCACTTT
D: TRBD1; size: NA; J: TRBJ1-6; V: TRBV25-1; CDR3: CASRPPGTGVRGDSPLHF; DNA: TGTGCCAGCAGACCTCCGGGGACAGGGGTCCGCGGGGATTCACCCCTCCACTTT
D: NA; size: NA; J: TRBJ2-3; V: TRBV5-1; CDR3: CASSRVSSTDTQYF; DNA: TGCGCCAGCAGCAGGGTCTCTAGCACAGATACGCAGTATTTT
D: TRBD2; size: medium-sized; J: TRBJ2-2; V: TRBV4-3; CDR3: CASSQLLAGIAGELFF; DNA: TGCGCCAGCAGCCAACTACTAGCGGGGATCGCCGGGGAGCTGTTTTTT
D: TRBD2; size: NA; J: TRBJ2-2; V: TRBV11-1; CDR3: CASSVNSGGHSNTGELFF; DNA: TGTGCCAGCAGCGTAAATAGCGGGGGGCATTCGAACACCGGGGAGCTGTTTTTT